These 18 T cell receptor beta chains came from one sample sequenced in a study of STAT3 mutations in large granular lymphocyte leukemia. Study findings and constraints: At least one immunodominant TCR beta clonotype appeared in every T-cell large granular lymphocyte leukemia patient.

Their target antigens are unknown. The method was immunoSEQ multiplex PCR; TCRdb's version includes in-frame clones alone and lacks a portion of them. The data show 9,500 to 13,000 clones, around nine tenths seen once. The sample was peripheral blood mononuclear cells. The receptors originated from a man in his sixties with T-cell large granular lymphocyte leukemia. Some clones in this sample may be carry-over from other donors' samples.

The CDR3 DNA sequence: TGTGCCAGCAGGAGGGAGAGAGACACTGAAGCTTTCTTT. This translates into CASRRERDTEAFF. This chain joins TRBV5-6 and TRBJ1-1; D ambiguous. Trimming cost V 5 bases and J 3 bases, with 11 bases left between them. Germline CDR1 SGHDT, CDR2 YYEEEE. This CDR3 is 13 amino acids long.

The V and J genes are TRBV7-2 and TRBJ2-1, with D possibly TRBD2 on 5 matching bases. The CDR3 has 14 residues. The germline CDR1 and CDR2 sequences are SGHTA and FQGNSA. Between the trimmed V and J ends, which lost 5 bases and 1 base, there was a span of 9 bases. CDR3 sequence (DNA): TGTGCCAGCAGCCCCCGGAGGTCCTACAATGAGCAGTTCTTC. This sequence encodes CASSPRRSYNEQFF. Variable domain in full (rest from reference TRBV7-2 and TRBJ2-1): GAGVSQSPSNKVTEKGKDVELRCDPISGHTALYWYRQSLGQGLEFLIYFQGNSAPDKSGLPSDRFSAERTGGSVSTLTIQRTQQEDSAVYLCASSPRRSYNEQFFGPGTRLTVL.

The gene calls are TRBV28 and TRBJ1-5; D not resolved. V lost 2 bases and J lost 0, with 2 bases in between. The CDR3 consists of 13 residues. Germline V gives CDR1 MDHEN, CDR2 SYDVKM. The CDR3 sequence: CASSLDSNQPQHF. In nucleotides, the CDR3 is TGTGCCAGCAGTTTAGATAGCAATCAGCCCCAGCATTTT.

The chain is built from TRBV7-2 and TRBJ2-3; D uncertain. The CDR3 totals 15 residues. In germline, CDR1 is SGHTA, CDR2 FQGNSA. Between the trimmed V and J ends, which lost 2 bases and 1 base, there was a span of 10 bases. Here the CDR3 reads CASSLQAPGTDTQYF. DNA of the CDR3: TGTGCCAGCAGCTTACAAGCGCCCGGCACAGATACGCAGTATTTT.

The rearrangement uses TRBV2 and TRBJ1-3; 7 bases align to TRBD1. This CDR3 is built from 16 residues. Unmatched junction bases numbered 9, after V lost 5 bases and J lost 2 bases. Germline lookup yields CDR1 SNHLY and CDR2 FYNNEI. The CDR3 DNA reads as TGTGCCAGCAGTCCAACGACAGGGAGGACTGGAAACACCATATATTTT. It codes for CASSPTTGRTGNTIYF.

CDR3 sequence (DNA): TGTGCCAGCAGCTCCGCCCATCAGCCCCAGCATTTT. Translated: CASSSAHQPQHF. This sequence joins TRBV7-2 and TRBJ1-5; D is unresolved. V was shortened by 4 bases and J by 5 bases, with 6 bases between the two germline ends. This CDR3 contains 12 residues. CDR1 and CDR2 from the germline V gene are SGHTA and FQGNSA. The variable domain in full, completed from reference TRBV7-2 and TRBJ1-5, reads GAGVSQSPSNKVTEKGKDVELRCDPISGHTALYWYRQSLGQGLEFLIYFQGNSAPDKSGLPSDRFSAERTGGSVSTLTIQRTQQEDSAVYLCASSSAHQPQHFGDGTRLSIL.

V and J are TRBV4-2 and TRBJ2-1; 9 bases line up with TRBD2. V lost 3 bases and J lost 8; bases outside the gene matches: 8. The CDR3 is made up of 15 amino acids. The germline V gene has CDR1 LGHNA and CDR2 YNFKEQ. Here the CDR3 reads CASSQPGLAKDEQFF. The CDR3 region has the DNA TGTGCCAGCAGCCAGCCGGGACTAGCAAAGGATGAGCAGTTCTTC.

V gene TRBV5-4 combines with J gene TRBJ2-1; the D gene could be TRBD1 or TRBD2 (5 bases each). CDR3 size: 15 residues. Germline CDR1 and CDR2: SGHNT and YYREEE (reference sequence). V lost 5 bases and J lost 5, with 17 bases in between. CDR3 sequence reads: CASRQAGGPNNEQFF. As DNA, the CDR3 is TGTGCCAGCAGACAGGCTGGGGGTCCAAACAATGAGCAGTTCTTC.

The chain is built from TRBV5-1 and TRBJ2-7, with 9 bases matching TRBD2. The CDR3 sequence is 16 residues long. Germline CDR1 and CDR2: SGHRS and YFSETQ. V lost 0 bases to trimming and J lost 5 bases; unmatched junction nucleotides: 9. The CDR3 loop is CASSLGRASGTHEQYF. CDR3 nucleotide sequence: TGCGCCAGCAGCTTGGGCCGGGCTAGCGGGACTCACGAGCAGTACTTC.

The CDR3 loop reads CASSSFQGLTGELFF. DNA for the CDR3: TGTGCCAGCAGCTCGTTTCAAGGGTTAACCGGGGAGCTGTTTTTT. The chain is built from TRBV7-3 and TRBJ2-2; D not certain. Looked up from germline, CDR1 is SGHTA and CDR2 is FQGTGA. The V and J ends lost 4 bases and 5 bases respectively, with 14 bases between them. The CDR3 is 15 residues long.

This clone occurred once. This rearrangement joins TRBV6-6 to TRBJ2-7, with D tentatively TRBD1 (6 bases). The V end lost 2 bases, the J end lost 0 bases, and 11 bases lay between the germline ends. The germline CDR1 and CDR2 sequences are MNHNY and SVGAGI (reference sequence). The CDR3 covers 15 residues. The CDR3 protein is CASSYGGQFSYEQYF. The CDR3 DNA follows: TGTGCCAGCAGTTACGGCGGACAGTTCTCCTACGAGCAGTACTTC.

The chain uses TRBV15 and TRBJ2-7; possible D gene TRBD2, 5 bases. There are 12 residues in the CDR3. Trimming removed 5 bases at V and 6 bases at J, with 11 bases between. CDR1 LNHNV and CDR2 YYDKDF come from the germline V gene (reference sequence). The CDR3 DNA reads TGTGCCACCAGCCCGGGATTGGGCGAGCAGTACTTC. Protein sequence: CATSPGLGEQYF.

V and J are TRBV15 and TRBJ1-5; D is perhaps TRBD1 (5 bases). Germline V gene sequence: CDR1 LNHNV, CDR2 YYDKDF (reference sequence). Trimming removed 3 bases from V and 0 bases from J, with 6 bases in between. CDR3 length: 14 residues. This CDR3 reads CATSRGVSNQPQHF. For the CDR3, the DNA is TGTGCCACCAGCAGGGGGGTTAGCAATCAGCCCCAGCATTTT.

This chain connects TRBV5-1 to TRBJ2-5; 12 bases match TRBD2. After removal of 0 bases from V and 4 bases from J, the junction contained 10 bases not matched to a gene. The germline CDR1 and CDR2 sequences are SGHRS and YFSETQ. The length of the CDR3 is 18 residues. Here the CDR3 reads CASSLDTGLAGPGETQYF. DNA for the CDR3: TGCGCCAGCAGCTTGGACACCGGACTAGCGGGACCCGGAGAGACCCAGTACTTC. The full variable domain, its missing parts supplied by reference TRBV5-1 and TRBJ2-5, is KAGVTQTPRYLIKTRGQQVTLSCSPISGHRSVSWYQQTPGQGLQFLFEYFSETQRNKGNFPGRFSGRQFSNSRSEMNVSTLELGDSALYLCASSLDTGLAGPGETQYFGPGTRLLVL.

The chain combines TRBV5-6 with TRBJ1-2; TRBD1 matches 7 bases. With V trimmed by 4 bases and J by 4 bases, 13 bases remained unmatched. Per germline, CDR1 SGHDT and CDR2 YYEEEE. The CDR3 spans 16 residues. CDR3 DNA: TGTGCCAGCAGCACCGGGACAGCCTCGGTTCGCTATGGCTACACCTTC. Protein product: CASSTGTASVRYGYTF.

This chain joins TRBV27 and TRBJ2-3; 12 bases match TRBD2. The trim removed 2 bases at V and 1 base at J, leaving 10 bases unmatched. Germline V gives CDR1 MNHEY, CDR2 SMNVEV (reference sequence). This CDR3 comprises 19 residues. The CDR3 coding sequence is TGTGCCAGCAGTTTAGGGTGGCCTAGCGGGAGGGATCGCACAGATACGCAGTATTTT. Translating it yields CASSLGWPSGRDRTDTQYF.

This sequence joins TRBV19 and TRBJ2-2, with a weak D call TRBD1 (8 bases). Looked up from germline, CDR1 is LNHDA and CDR2 is SQIVND (reference sequence). The CDR3 runs to 14 residues. The ends were cut back, 10 bases at V and 5 bases at J, with 17 bases in the middle. The CDR3 here is CATLTGEGTGELFF. The CDR3, as DNA: TGTGCCACACTGACAGGGGAGGGGACCGGGGAGCTGTTTTTT.

The chain has TRBV30 and TRBJ2-5, with TRBD2 matching 10 bases. CDR3 length: 15 amino acids. V was clipped by 1 base and J by 5 bases; unmatched bases: 7. CDR1 and CDR2 (germline): GTSNPN, SVGIG (reference sequence). CDR3 DNA: TGTGCCTGGAGTGCAGGGCTAGCGGGAGTTGAGACCCAGTACTTC. Protein product: CAWSAGLAGVETQYF.